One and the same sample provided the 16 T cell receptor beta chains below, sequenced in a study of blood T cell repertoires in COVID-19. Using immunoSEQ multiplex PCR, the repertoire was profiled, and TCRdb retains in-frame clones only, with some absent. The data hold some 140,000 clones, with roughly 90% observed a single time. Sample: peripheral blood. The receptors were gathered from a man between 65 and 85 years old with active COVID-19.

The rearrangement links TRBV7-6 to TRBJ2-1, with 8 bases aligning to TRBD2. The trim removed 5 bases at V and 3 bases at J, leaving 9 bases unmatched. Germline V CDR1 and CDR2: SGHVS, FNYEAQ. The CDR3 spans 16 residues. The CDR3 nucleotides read TGTGCCAGCAGCCCATTAGCGGGGAGGGGCTACAATGAGCAGTTCTTC. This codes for CASSPLAGRGYNEQFF.

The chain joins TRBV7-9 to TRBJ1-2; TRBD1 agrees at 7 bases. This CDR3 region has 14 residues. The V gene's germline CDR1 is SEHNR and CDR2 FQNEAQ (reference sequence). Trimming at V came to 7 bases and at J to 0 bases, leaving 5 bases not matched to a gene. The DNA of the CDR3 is TGTGCCAGCATTGGCACAGGGGCTAACTATGGCTACACCTTC. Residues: CASIGTGANYGYTF.

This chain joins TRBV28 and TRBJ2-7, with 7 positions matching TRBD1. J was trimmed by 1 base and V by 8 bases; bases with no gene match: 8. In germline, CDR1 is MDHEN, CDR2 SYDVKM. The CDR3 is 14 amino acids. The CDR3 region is CASRPTGASYEQYF. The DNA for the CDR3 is TGTGCCAGCCGTCCCACAGGGGCTTCCTACGAGCAGTACTTC.

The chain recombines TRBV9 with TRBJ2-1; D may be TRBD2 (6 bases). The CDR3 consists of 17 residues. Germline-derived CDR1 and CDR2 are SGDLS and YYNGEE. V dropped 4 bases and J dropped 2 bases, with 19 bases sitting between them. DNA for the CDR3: TGTGCCAGCAGCCCAACGGTGGTGGGAGGTCCCTACAATGAGCAGTTCTTC. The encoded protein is CASSPTVVGGPYNEQFF.

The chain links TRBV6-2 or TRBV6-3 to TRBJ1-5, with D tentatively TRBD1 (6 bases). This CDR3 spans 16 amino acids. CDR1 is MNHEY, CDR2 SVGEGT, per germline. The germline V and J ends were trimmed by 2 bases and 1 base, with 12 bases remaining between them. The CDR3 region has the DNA TGTGCCAGCAGTTACCTGGTGAGGGGGAGCAATCAGCCCCAGCATTTT. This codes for CASSYLVRGSNQPQHF.

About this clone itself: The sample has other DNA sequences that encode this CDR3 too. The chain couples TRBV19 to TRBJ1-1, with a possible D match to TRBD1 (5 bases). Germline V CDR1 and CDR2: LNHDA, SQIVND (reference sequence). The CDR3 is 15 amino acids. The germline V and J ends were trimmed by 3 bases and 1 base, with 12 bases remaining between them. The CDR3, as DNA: TGTGCCAGTAGTATTAGGGGTCAGTCGAACACTGAAGCTTTCTTT. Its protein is CASSIRGQSNTEAFF.

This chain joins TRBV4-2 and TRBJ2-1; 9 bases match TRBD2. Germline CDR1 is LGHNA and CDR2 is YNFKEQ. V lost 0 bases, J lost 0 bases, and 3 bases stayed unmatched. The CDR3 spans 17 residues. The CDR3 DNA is TGTGCCAGCAGCCAAGACCTTAGCGGGAGCTCCTACAATGAGCAGTTCTTC. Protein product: CASSQDLSGSSYNEQFF.

In DNA form, the CDR3 reads TGTGCCAGTAGTATAGGCGACAGGGCGGGCAATCAGCCCCAGCATTTT. It translates to CASSIGDRAGNQPQHF. V gene TRBV19 combines with J gene TRBJ1-5, with 7 bases lining up with TRBD1. This CDR3 is built from 16 residues. V trimming: 1 base; J trimming: 2 bases; junction bases outside the gene matches: 5. Germline V gene sequence: CDR1 LNHDA, CDR2 SQIVND (reference sequence).

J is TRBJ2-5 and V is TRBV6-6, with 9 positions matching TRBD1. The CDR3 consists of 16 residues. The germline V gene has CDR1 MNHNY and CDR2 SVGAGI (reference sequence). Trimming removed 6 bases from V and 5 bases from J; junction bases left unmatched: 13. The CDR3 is CASSRETGTGRETQYF. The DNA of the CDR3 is TGTGCCAGCAGCCGGGAGACCGGGACAGGGAGGGAGACCCAGTACTTC.

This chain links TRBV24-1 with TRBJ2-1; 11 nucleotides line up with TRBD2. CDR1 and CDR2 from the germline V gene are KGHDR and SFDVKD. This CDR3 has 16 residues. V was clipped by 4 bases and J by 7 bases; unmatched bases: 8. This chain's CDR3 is CATSDKLAGVGNEQFF. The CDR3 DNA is TGTGCCACCAGTGACAAACTAGCGGGAGTTGGTAATGAGCAGTTCTTC.

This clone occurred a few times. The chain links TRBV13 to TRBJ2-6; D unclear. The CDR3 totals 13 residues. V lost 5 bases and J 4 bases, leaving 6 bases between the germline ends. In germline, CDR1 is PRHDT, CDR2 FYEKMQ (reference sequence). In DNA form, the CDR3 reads TGTGCCAGCAGCGAGTGGGGGGCCAACGTCCTGACTTTC. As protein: CASSEWGANVLTF.

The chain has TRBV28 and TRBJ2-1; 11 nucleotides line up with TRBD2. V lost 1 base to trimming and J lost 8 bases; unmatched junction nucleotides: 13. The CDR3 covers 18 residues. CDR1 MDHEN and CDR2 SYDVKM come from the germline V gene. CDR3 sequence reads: CASSLSRGFSGRGDEQFF. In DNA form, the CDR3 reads TGTGCCAGCAGTTTATCCAGGGGGTTTAGCGGGAGGGGCGATGAGCAGTTCTTC.

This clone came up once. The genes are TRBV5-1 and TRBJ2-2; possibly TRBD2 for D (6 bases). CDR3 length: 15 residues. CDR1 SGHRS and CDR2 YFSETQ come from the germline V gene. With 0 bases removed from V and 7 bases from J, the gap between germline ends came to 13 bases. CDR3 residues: CASSLDGGRSGELFF. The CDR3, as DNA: TGCGCCAGCAGCTTGGATGGTGGGAGGAGCGGGGAGCTGTTTTTT.

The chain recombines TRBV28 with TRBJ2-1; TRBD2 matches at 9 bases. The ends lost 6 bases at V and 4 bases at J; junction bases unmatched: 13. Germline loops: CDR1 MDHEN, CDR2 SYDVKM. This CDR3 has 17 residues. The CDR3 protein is CASSLLKLAGVYNEQFF. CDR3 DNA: TGTGCCAGCAGCCTGTTAAAACTAGCGGGTGTATACAATGAGCAGTTCTTC.

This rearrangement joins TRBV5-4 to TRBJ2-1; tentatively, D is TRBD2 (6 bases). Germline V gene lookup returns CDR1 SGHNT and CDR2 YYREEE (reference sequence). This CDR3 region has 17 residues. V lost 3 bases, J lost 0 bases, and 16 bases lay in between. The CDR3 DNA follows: TGTGCCAGCAGCTCGGGACTTTCAACGAACTCCTACAATGAGCAGTTCTTC. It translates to CASSSGLSTNSYNEQFF.

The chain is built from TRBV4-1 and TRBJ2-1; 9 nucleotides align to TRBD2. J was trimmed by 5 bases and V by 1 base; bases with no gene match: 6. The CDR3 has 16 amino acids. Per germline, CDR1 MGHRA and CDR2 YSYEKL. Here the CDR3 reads CASSQAWLAGNNEQFF. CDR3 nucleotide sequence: TGCGCCAGCAGCCAAGCGTGGCTAGCGGGGAACAATGAGCAGTTCTTC.